This TCR beta chain was sequenced for a study of blood T cell repertoires in COVID-19. Study in general: Acute and convalescent COVID-19 samples came from the United States, Italy and Spain. PBMCs, B-cell-depleted T cells, or T cells were the source of the cDNA or gDNA that made up the material.

This clone was seen once. Some clones are missing from TCRdb's copy, which holds only in-frame ones; the method was immunoSEQ multiplex PCR. The sample holds 200,000 to 300,000 clones, 86% seen once. This sequence was found in a woman in her sixties or seventies who had recovered from COVID-19. Sequencing input: peripheral blood.

The CDR3 DNA reads as TGTGCCAGCAGTTTAAACAACGATTACGAGCAGTACTTC. It yields the protein CASSLNNDYEQYF. The rearrangement uses TRBV28 and TRBJ2-7; D unclear. Between the trimmed V and J ends, which lost 2 bases and 4 bases, there was a span of 9 bases. This CDR3 region has 13 residues. The germline gives CDR1 MDHEN, CDR2 SYDVKM. Drawing the rest from reference TRBV28 and TRBJ2-7, the complete variable domain is DVKVTQSSRYLVKRTGEKVFLECVQDMDHENMFWYRQDPGLGLRLIYFSYDVKMKEKGDIPEGYSVSREKKERFSLILESASTNQTSMYLCASSLNNDYEQYFGPGTRLTVT.